A selection of T cell receptor beta chains follows, all from one sample in a study of blood T cell repertoires in COVID-19. Assay used: immunoSEQ multiplex PCR; TCRdb lists only in-frame clones, some missing. Here the sample spans more than 65,000 clones, around 83% being singletons. The sample consisted of peripheral blood. The receptors shown here come from a woman in her 70s with acute or convalescent COVID-19. Each CDR3 is given with its conserved first and last residue. The D gene is left open where the match is weak. Clone size appears in some rows only: once, few, many, or a class for an expanded clone.

D	size	V	J	CDR3	DNA
TRBD2	few	TRBV29-1	TRBJ2-1	CSVEWITEREWFINEQFF	TGCAGCGTTGAATGGATAACCGAGCGGGAGTGGTTCATCAATGAGCAGTTCTTC
NA	NA	TRBV27	TRBJ1-1	CASSLTGGFSPTTEAFF	TGTGCCAGCAGCCTCACCGGGGGGTTCTCCCCGACCACTGAAGCTTTCTTT
NA	NA	TRBV7-3	TRBJ1-6	CASSLGGRSPLHF	TGTGCCAGCAGCTTAGGGGGCCGCTCACCCCTCCACTTT
NA	NA	TRBV19	TRBJ2-1	CASTKSGPDYNEQFF	TGTGCCAGTACGAAAAGCGGACCTGACTACAATGAGCAGTTCTTC
NA	few	TRBV9	TRBJ2-1	CASSDARVSYNEQFF	TGTGCCAGCAGCGACGCTAGAGTATCCTACAATGAGCAGTTCTTC
TRBD2	few	TRBV30	TRBJ2-2	CACERGRGAGELFF	TGTGCCTGCGAGCGGGGGCGAGGAGCCGGGGAGCTGTTTTTT
NA	NA	TRBV29-1	TRBJ1-4	CSVEGSGNNEKLFF	TGCAGCGTTGAAGGGTCAGGGAATAATGAAAAACTGTTTTTT
NA	NA	TRBV3-1/TRBV3-2	TRBJ2-7	CASSRTEPGEQYF	TGTGCCAGCAGCCGGACAGAACCGGGAGAGCAGTACTTC
NA	NA	TRBV12-3/TRBV12-4	TRBJ2-5	CASSFKGIETQYF	TGTGCCAGCAGTTTTAAGGGGATCGAGACCCAGTACTTC
NA	once	TRBV3-1/TRBV3-2	TRBJ2-4	CASSPLRKEHLAKNIQYF	TGTGCCAGCAGCCCACTGCGCAAGGAGCACTTAGCCAAAAACATTCAGTACTTC
NA	NA	TRBV30	TRBJ1-1	CAWTSSGRSTEAFF	TGTGCCTGGACTTCAAGTGGGCGAAGCACTGAAGCTTTCTTT
TRBD1	NA	TRBV19	TRBJ2-6	CASSIAETGPNVLTF	TGTGCCAGTAGTATAGCCGAGACAGGGCCCAACGTCCTGACTTTC
NA	once	TRBV2	TRBJ2-7	CASSQRQSREQYF	TGTGCCAGCAGCCAGCGACAGTCTCGGGAGCAGTACTTC
NA	few	TRBV7-2	TRBJ1-2	CASSLYRAGYGYTF	TGTGCCAGCAGCTTATACAGGGCCGGCTATGGCTACACCTTC
TRBD1	NA	TRBV10-3	TRBJ1-1	CAISRDSAAEAFF	TGTGCCATCAGTCGGGACAGTGCGGCTGAAGCTTTCTTT
NA	few	TRBV30	TRBJ1-2	CAWSVGSGTNYGYTF	TGTGCCTGGAGTGTAGGTTCAGGGACAAACTATGGCTACACCTTC
TRBD1	NA	TRBV19	TRBJ2-1	CASSMGQVTGEQFF	TGTGCCAGTAGTATGGGACAGGTTACGGGTGAGCAGTTCTTC
NA	NA	TRBV7-2	TRBJ1-1	CASSLAGVFEAFF	TGTGCCAGCAGCTTAGCAGGGGTTTTTGAAGCTTTCTTT
TRBD1	NA	TRBV7-8	TRBJ2-4	CASSRDRGDIQYF	TGTGCCAGCAGCCGTGACAGGGGTGACATTCAGTACTTC
TRBD2	NA	TRBV5-4	TRBJ2-3	CASSFSGRPSGDTQYF	TGTGCCAGCAGCTTTAGCGGGAGGCCTTCAGGAGATACGCAGTATTTT
NA	NA	TRBV19	TRBJ2-1	CASSMRQGGGEQFF	TGTGCCAGTAGTATGAGGCAGGGAGGAGGTGAGCAGTTCTTC
TRBD2	NA	TRBV5-1	TRBJ2-1	CASSSLTSGGYNEQFF	TGCGCCAGCAGCTCACTGACTAGCGGGGGATACAATGAGCAGTTCTTC
NA	NA	TRBV7-2	TRBJ2-1	CASSRPAGEQFF	TGTGCCAGCAGCCGACCGGCGGGGGAGCAGTTCTTC
TRBD1	NA	TRBV5-1	TRBJ1-2	CASSLEGQGLRGYTF	TGCGCCAGCAGCTTGGAAGGACAGGGTCTTCGTGGCTACACCTTC
NA	NA	TRBV3-1/TRBV3-2	TRBJ2-1	CASSQDRTEFNEQFF	TGTGCCAGCAGCCAAGACCGGACAGAATTCAATGAGCAGTTCTTC
NA	NA	TRBV7-9	TRBJ2-1	CASSLQGGELFF	TGTGCCAGCAGCCTCCAGGGAGGAGAGTTGTTCTTC
NA	NA	TRBV19	TRBJ1-6	CASSTTYRGNNSPLHF	TGTGCCAGTAGTACAACGTATCGGGGAAATAATTCACCCCTCCACTTT
TRBD2	NA	TRBV30	TRBJ2-7	CAWSTGPLWTSGRAISLYEQYF	TGTGCCTGGAGTACGGGACCCCTTTGGACTAGCGGGAGGGCCATCTCGTTATACGAGCAGTACTTC
TRBD1	NA	TRBV19	TRBJ1-6	CASSKEGQGLRSPLHF	TGTGCCAGTAGTAAAGAGGGACAGGGTCTTCGTTCACCCCTCCACTTT
NA	NA	TRBV3-1/TRBV3-2	TRBJ1-2	CASSQPDSGGYGYTF	TGTGCCAGCAGCCAACCGGACAGCGGAGGCTATGGCTACACCTTC
TRBD1	NA	TRBV15	TRBJ1-4	CATSRDRTGLREKLFF	TGTGCCACCAGCAGAGACCGGACAGGGTTAAGAGAAAAACTGTTTTTT
NA	NA	TRBV3-1/TRBV3-2	TRBJ1-1	CASSHSNTEAFF	TGTGCCAGCAGCCACTCGAACACTGAAGCTTTCTTT
TRBD1	NA	TRBV6-6	TRBJ2-2	CASRGQSSGELFF	TGTGCCAGCAGGGGACAGTCTTCCGGGGAGCTGTTTTTT
NA	NA	TRBV28	TRBJ1-2	CASSFSPRNLGYTF	TGTGCCAGCAGTTTTAGTCCGAGAAATCTCGGCTACACCTTC
TRBD2	NA	TRBV11-3	TRBJ2-1	CASSHGLAGETNEQFF	TGTGCCAGCAGCCACGGACTAGCGGGAGAGACCAATGAGCAGTTCTTC
TRBD2	NA	TRBV5-6	TRBJ2-7	CASSREGLATYEQYF	TGTGCCAGCAGCAGAGAGGGACTAGCGACCTACGAGCAGTACTTC
NA	NA	TRBV30	TRBJ2-3	CAWSVGAFSTDTQYF	TGTGCCTGGAGTGTGGGGGCGTTTAGCACAGATACGCAGTATTTT